Listed below are T cell receptor beta chains from one sample, sequenced in a study of T cells in Graves' hyperthyroidism and ophthalmopathy. MiXCR, run by TCRdb on the multiplex PCR reads, gives a single entry per CDR3 protein. The sample consists of under 450,000 distinct CDR3 sequences, 15% to 19% of them appearing once. Sequenced sample: blood. These receptor sequences come from a woman aged 18-29 years with Graves' hyperthyroidism. CDR3s include the opening cysteine and the closing phenylalanine or tryptophan. A D gene is named only where the DNA matches it firmly. Some rows have no size entry. The others give once, few or many, or a class for an expanded clone.

j_gene | len | v_gene | abundance | d_gene | CDR3aa | CDR3nt
TRBJ1-1 | 15 | TRBV12-3/TRBV12-4 | many | NA | CASSQSGRPNTEAFF | TGTGCCAGCAGCCAGTCGGGACGGCCGAACACTGAAGCTTTCTTT
TRBJ2-2 | 15 | TRBV12-3/TRBV12-4 | few | NA | CASKFGSFGSGELFF | TGTGCCAGCAAATTCGGGAGTTTCGGTTCCGGGGAGCTGTTTTTT
TRBJ1-5 | 15 | TRBV24-1 | many | NA | CATSGRGARGQPQHF | TGTGCCACCAGTGGACGGGGGGCGAGGGGACAGCCCCAGCATTTT
TRBJ2-6 | 18 | TRBV7-9 | NA | TRBD1 | CASSRQGTGASGANVLTF | TGTGCCAGCAGCCGACAAGGGACAGGAGCCTCTGGGGCCAACGTCCTGACTTTC
TRBJ2-2 | 13 | TRBV2 | many | NA | CASSNGLTGELFF | TGTGCCAGCAGTAACGGACTCACCGGGGAGCTGTTTTTT
TRBJ1-5 | 14 | TRBV2 | many | NA | CASSDRDSNQPQHF | TGTGCCAGCAGTGATAGGGATAGCAATCAGCCCCAGCATTTT
TRBJ1-4 | 16 | TRBV7-9 | few | TRBD1 | CASSPRQGGLGEKLFF | TGTGCCAGCAGCCCCCGACAGGGCGGTCTAGGTGAAAAACTGTTTTTT
TRBJ2-7 | 12 | TRBV10-3 | NA | NA | CAISEWRNEQYF | TGTGCCATCAGTGAGTGGAGGAACGAGCAGTACTTC
TRBJ2-7 | 17 | TRBV6-2/TRBV6-3 | many | NA | CASTHSGHGKTSYEQYF | TGTGCCAGCACGCATTCGGGACACGGAAAAACTTCCTACGAGCAGTACTTC
TRBJ1-1 | 14 | TRBV7-9 | NA | TRBD1 | CASSVTGGISEAFF | TGTGCCAGCAGCGTGACAGGGGGGATCTCTGAAGCTTTCTTT
TRBJ1-3 | 16 | TRBV4-3 | NA | NA | CASSQDSGASGNTIYF | TGCGCCAGCAGCCAAGATTCGGGGGCCTCTGGAAACACCATATATTTT
TRBJ1-1 | 15 | TRBV27 | few | NA | CASSLYALANTEAFF | TGTGCCAGCAGTTTATACGCCCTCGCAAACACTGAAGCTTTCTTT
TRBJ2-3 | 15 | TRBV7-9 | many | TRBD1 | CASSQTGGSTDTQYF | TGTGCCAGCAGCCAGACAGGGGGAAGCACAGATACGCAGTATTTT
TRBJ2-7 | 13 | TRBV11-3 | many | NA | CASSLYGQSEQYF | TGTGCCAGCAGCTTATATGGACAGTCCGAGCAGTACTTC
TRBJ2-1 | 14 | TRBV20-1 | many | NA | CSARDQTFYNEQFF | TGCAGTGCTAGAGATCAGACGTTCTACAATGAGCAGTTCTTC
TRBJ2-3 | 14 | TRBV19 | NA | NA | CASSIAPAADTQYF | TGTGCCAGTAGTATAGCGCCAGCCGCAGATACGCAGTATTTT
TRBJ2-5 | 16 | TRBV6-1 | few | NA | CASSADDVGSQETQYF | TGTGCCAGCAGCGCGGACGACGTAGGTTCACAAGAGACCCAGTACTTC
TRBJ2-2 | 14 | TRBV12-3/TRBV12-4 | few | NA | CASSFSTNTGELLF | TGTGCCAGCAGTTTTTCTACGAACACCGGGGAGCTGCTTTTT
TRBJ1-6 | 15 | TRBV4-1 | few | NA | CASSQDWGLGAPLHF | TGCGCCAGCAGCCAAGATTGGGGCCTGGGGGCACCCCTCCACTTT
TRBJ2-1 | 21 | TRBV4-3 | few | NA | CASSQDLGAVRGFFSYNEQFF | TGCGCCAGCAGCCAAGATCTCGGGGCGGTACGGGGATTTTTTTCCTACAATGAGCAGTTCTTC
TRBJ2-1 | 16 | TRBV5-1 | few | TRBD2 | CASSLVTGGPSNEQFF | TGCGCCAGCAGCTTGGTGACGGGAGGCCCTTCCAATGAGCAGTTCTTC
TRBJ2-2 | 16 | TRBV18 | many | NA | CASSPHPQESTGELFF | TGTGCCAGCTCACCACACCCTCAGGAGTCCACCGGGGAGCTGTTTTTT
TRBJ2-7 | 13 | TRBV12-3/TRBV12-4 | large | NA | CASSPLKGVEQYF | TGTGCCAGCAGTCCCCTTAAAGGAGTCGAGCAGTACTTC
TRBJ2-5 | 17 | TRBV18 | NA | NA | CASSPPGGRGSQETQYF | TGTGCCAGCTCACCACCTGGGGGTCGGGGTTCACAAGAGACCCAGTACTTC
TRBJ1-4 | 16 | TRBV5-8 | many | NA | CASSSYAQATNEKLFF | TGTGCCAGCAGCTCCTACGCCCAGGCAACTAATGAAAAACTGTTTTTT
TRBJ1-6 | 15 | TRBV11-1 | many | TRBD1 | CASSLEGQGYSPLHF | TGTGCCAGCAGCTTAGAGGGACAGGGGTATTCACCCCTCCACTTT
TRBJ1-6 | 14 | TRBV27 | many | NA | CASSGGRNNSPLHF | TGTGCCAGCAGTGGGGGCAGGAATAATTCACCCCTCCACTTT
TRBJ1-5 | 15 | TRBV24-1 | many | NA | CATSGPGTENQPQHF | TGTGCCACCTCAGGGCCGGGGACCGAGAATCAGCCCCAGCATTTT
TRBJ2-5 | 16 | TRBV9 | many | TRBD1 | CASSVEGTGIAETQYF | TGTGCCAGCAGCGTAGAGGGGACAGGGATAGCAGAGACCCAGTACTTC
TRBJ2-7 | 14 | TRBV18 | many | NA | CASSPDVGLFEQYF | TGTGCCAGCTCACCGGATGTAGGTCTGTTTGAGCAGTACTTC
TRBJ1-5 | 14 | TRBV12-3/TRBV12-4 | many | NA | CASSYRALNQPQHF | TGTGCCAGCAGTTACAGGGCGTTAAATCAGCCCCAGCATTTT
TRBJ2-3 | 19 | TRBV20-1 | many | TRBD2 | CSATGGLAGVHTGADTQYF | TGCAGTGCTACCGGAGGACTAGCGGGAGTACATACAGGCGCAGATACGCAGTATTTT
TRBJ1-1 | 15 | TRBV7-8 | many | NA | CASSHPGEANTEAFF | TGTGCCAGCAGCCACCCTGGTGAGGCTAACACTGAAGCTTTCTTT
TRBJ1-2 | 15 | TRBV5-8 | NA | TRBD1 | CASSYHRQGPQGYTF | TGTGCCAGCAGCTACCACCGACAGGGCCCCCAAGGGTACACCTTC
TRBJ2-7 | 15 | TRBV11-3 | many | TRBD1 | CASSYGQGNSYEQYF | TGTGCCAGCAGCTACGGACAGGGGAATTCCTACGAGCAGTACTTC
TRBJ1-5 | 17 | TRBV27 | many | TRBD1 | CASSPRQGMPIDQPQHF | TGTGCCAGCAGTCCAAGACAGGGTATGCCGATAGATCAGCCCCAGCATTTT
TRBJ1-1 | 16 | TRBV7-3 | many | NA | CASSFIVGVQNTEAFF | TGTGCCAGCAGCTTTATTGTGGGGGTCCAGAACACTGAAGCTTTCTTT
TRBJ2-2 | 14 | TRBV6-1 | NA | NA | CASSPAEASVELFF | TGTGCCAGCAGTCCCGCGGAGGCTAGCGTGGAGCTGTTTTTT
TRBJ2-3 | 15 | TRBV12-3/TRBV12-4 | few | NA | CASSWLRTSTDAQYF | TGTGCCAGCAGTTGGTTACGAACTAGCACAGATGCGCAGTATTTT
TRBJ1-2 | 15 | TRBV5-5 | few | NA | CASSLEQGLNYGYTF | TGTGCCAGCAGCTTGGAGCAGGGTCTTAACTATGGCTACACCTTC